These 22 T cell receptor beta chains share one sample of origin, sequenced in a study of cytomegalovirus exposure and HLA in healthy donors. The table came from immunoSEQ multiplex PCR; TCRdb's copy has only in-frame clones and leaves some out. The sample lists about 310,000 clones, 88% occurring once. Material: PBMCs. These receptors were collected from a man aged 25-40 years in good health and CMV-seronegative.

The genes are TRBV2 and TRBJ2-2; a possible D gene is TRBD1 (5 bases). Germline CDR1 reads SNHLY; CDR2 reads FYNNEI. Trimming left V 3 bases short and J 4 bases short, with 12 bases between. The CDR3 length is 15 residues. The CDR3 sequence is CASSEVVQGTGELFF. CDR3 in DNA: TGTGCCAGCAGTGAGGTGGTTCAGGGCACCGGGGAGCTGTTTTTT.

The chain employs TRBV9 and TRBJ2-2, with 13 bases identical to TRBD2. The length of the CDR3 is 17 residues. CDR1 SGDLS and CDR2 YYNGEE come from the germline V gene. After removal of 4 bases from V and 2 bases from J, the junction contained 5 bases not matched to a gene. The CDR3 reads CASSRGLAGVNTGELFF. CDR3 coding DNA: TGTGCCAGCAGCCGAGGACTAGCGGGGGTCAACACCGGGGAGCTGTTTTTT.

This chain connects TRBV5-4 to TRBJ2-7; 15 bases match TRBD2. There are 16 residues in the CDR3. V dropped 5 bases and J dropped 3; count of bases not matched to a gene: 6. Germline loops: CDR1 SGHNT, CDR2 YYREEE (reference sequence). The CDR3 is CASRQGLAGGLYEQYF. The CDR3 nucleotides read TGTGCCAGCAGGCAGGGACTAGCGGGGGGTCTCTACGAGCAGTACTTC.

The chain employs TRBV27 and TRBJ1-1; the D is unclear. Germline CDR1 reads MNHEY; CDR2 reads SMNVEV (reference sequence). CDR3 length equals 15 residues. Trimming shortened V by 2 bases and J by 0 bases, and 10 bases separated the two germline ends. This CDR3 is CASSLKRIMNTEAFF. CDR3 sequence (DNA): TGTGCCAGCAGTTTAAAGCGAATTATGAACACTGAAGCTTTCTTT.

The chain is built from TRBV13 and TRBJ1-5, with 8 bases matching TRBD1. After removal of 3 bases from V and 2 bases from J, the junction contained 3 bases not matched to a gene. This CDR3 contains 15 residues. Looked up from germline, CDR1 is PRHDT and CDR2 is FYEKMQ (reference sequence). The CDR3 DNA reads TGTGCCAGCAGCTTCGGACAGGGACGCAATCAGCCCCAGCATTTT. Translation gives CASSFGQGRNQPQHF.

The chain employs TRBV7-8 and TRBJ2-7; D gene unclear. This CDR3 region has 13 residues. From germline, CDR1 is SGHVS and CDR2 FQNEAQ. V was pared by 3 bases and J by 1 base, with 7 bases between. The CDR3 loop reads CASSFSPSYEQYF. The CDR3 region has the DNA TGTGCCAGCAGCTTTTCCCCTTCCTACGAGCAGTACTTC.

The V call is TRBV9, the J call TRBJ2-1; 7 nucleotides align to TRBD1. The CDR3 contains 15 residues. Germline lookup yields CDR1 SGDLS and CDR2 YYNGEE. The V segment lost 4 bases and the J segment 2 bases; nucleotides outside the gene matches: 6. CDR3 bases: TGTGCCAGCAGCCAACAGGGGACCCCCTACAATGAGCAGTTCTTC. This gives the protein CASSQQGTPYNEQFF.

This clone was observed once. The chain combines TRBV2 with TRBJ2-5; D is unclear. Germline-derived CDR1 and CDR2 are SNHLY and FYNNEI. This CDR3 comprises 13 residues. Trimming stripped 3 bases from V and 0 bases from J, with 5 bases between. CDR3 region: CASSDRDQETQYF. CDR3 nucleotides: TGTGCCAGCAGTGATCGAGACCAAGAGACCCAGTACTTC. Together with reference TRBV2 and TRBJ2-5, the CDR3 gives the full variable domain: EPEVTQTPSHQVTQMGQEVILRCVPISNHLYFYWYRQILGQKVEFLVSFYNNEISEKSEIFDDQFSVERPDGSNFTLKIRSTKLEDSAMYFCASSDRDQETQYFGPGTRLLVL.

This chain joins TRBV5-1 and TRBJ1-5, with 7 bases lining up with TRBD1. The CDR3 contains 15 residues. With V trimmed by 3 bases and J by 5 bases, 8 bases remained unmatched. Per germline, CDR1 SGHRS and CDR2 YFSETQ. DNA of the CDR3: TGCGCCAGCAGCTCGGAGGGACAGCCCTATCAGCCCCAGCATTTT. It translates to CASSSEGQPYQPQHF.

The chain is built from TRBV4-1 and TRBJ1-5, with 9 bases lining up with TRBD1. The CDR3 totals 19 residues. Germline V gene data show CDR1 as MGHRA and CDR2 as YSYEKL. J lost 2 bases, V lost 0 bases, and 11 bases had no gene match. The CDR3 DNA follows: TGCGCCAGCAGCCAAGATGTAGGGGTGACAGGGGGTGGCAATCAGCCCCAGCATTTT. Translated: CASSQDVGVTGGGNQPQHF.

The chain joins TRBV7-8 to TRBJ1-1, with 12 bases identical to TRBD1. With V trimmed by 5 bases and J by 6 bases, 10 bases remained unmatched. CDR1 SGHVS and CDR2 FQNEAQ come from the germline V gene. The CDR3 covers 16 residues. The chain's CDR3 is CASSAPPGQGAPEAFF. In DNA, the CDR3 is TGTGCCAGCAGCGCCCCTCCGGGACAGGGGGCTCCTGAAGCTTTCTTT.

The rearrangement joins TRBV2 to TRBJ1-1, with D perhaps TRBD1 (5 bases). V was trimmed by 7 bases and J by 5 bases, leaving 11 bases between them. The CDR3 is made up of 12 amino acids. CDR1 SNHLY and CDR2 FYNNEI come from the germline V gene. CDR3 loop: CASTLTATEAFF. As DNA, the CDR3 is TGTGCCAGCACCCTGACAGCGACTGAAGCTTTCTTT. The whole variable domain, remainder taken from reference TRBV2 and TRBJ1-1, is EPEVTQTPSHQVTQMGQEVILRCVPISNHLYFYWYRQILGQKVEFLVSFYNNEISEKSEIFDDQFSVERPDGSNFTLKIRSTKLEDSAMYFCASTLTATEAFFGQGTRLTVV.

The rearrangement uses TRBV12-5 and TRBJ1-1, with 7 positions matching TRBD1. V lost 1 base, J lost 1 base, and 6 bases stayed unmatched. The germline V gene encodes CDR1 LGHNT and CDR2 FRNRAP. This CDR3 comprises 16 residues. Here the CDR3 reads CASGLDTGAANTEAFF. CDR3 coding DNA: TGTGCTAGTGGTTTGGATACAGGGGCCGCGAACACTGAAGCTTTCTTT. Drawing the rest from reference TRBV12-5 and TRBJ1-1, the complete variable domain is DARVTQTPRHKVTEMGQEVTMRCQPILGHNTVFWYRQTMMQGLELLAYFRNRAPLDDSGMPKDRFSAEMPDATLATLKIQPSEPRDSAVYFCASGLDTGAANTEAFFGQGTRLTVV.

The chain combines TRBV6-1 with TRBJ1-2; perhaps TRBD1 as D (5 bases). V gave up 2 bases and J gave up 8 bases, with 6 bases separating them. Germline V gene lookup returns CDR1 MNHNS and CDR2 SASEGT. The CDR3 runs 11 residues. The CDR3 coding sequence is TGTGCCAGCAGTGAACGGGGGGGCTACACCTTC. It is translated as CASSERGGYTF.

The V call is TRBV13, the J call TRBJ1-1, with TRBD1 matching 7 bases. Germline V gene lookup returns CDR1 PRHDT and CDR2 FYEKMQ (reference sequence). The junction had 6 bases not matched to a gene; V was cut back by 4 bases and J by 4 bases. The CDR3 totals 14 residues. The DNA of the CDR3 is TGTGCCAGCAGCTCGGCAGGGGGACGCACTGAAGCTTTCTTT. This translates into CASSSAGGRTEAFF.

The chain employs TRBV9 and TRBJ2-1; 11 bases line up with TRBD1. The CDR3 sequence is 14 residues long. The germline V gene encodes CDR1 SGDLS and CDR2 YYNGEE. J was trimmed by 8 bases and V by 0 bases; bases with no gene match: 1. The CDR3 is CASSVGTGGDEQFF. Written as DNA, the CDR3 is TGTGCCAGCAGCGTAGGGACAGGGGGCGATGAGCAGTTCTTC.

The rearrangement joins TRBV27 to TRBJ2-3, with D tentatively TRBD1 (6 bases). The CDR3 has 16 amino acids. Germline V gene sequence: CDR1 MNHEY, CDR2 SMNVEV (reference sequence). V was clipped by 5 bases and J by 6 bases, with 21 bases between them. The CDR3 sequence: CASSHRVAGDSDTQYF. The CDR3 coding sequence is TGTGCCAGCAGTCATAGAGTGGCAGGGGATTCGGATACGCAGTATTTT.

This clone turned up a few times. The V and J genes are TRBV6-6 and TRBJ1-2, with D maybe TRBD1 (6 bases). Between the trimmed V and J ends, which lost 5 bases and 2 bases, there was a span of 12 bases. CDR3 length: 14 residues. In germline, CDR1 is MNHNY, CDR2 SVGAGI (reference sequence). The CDR3 nucleotides read TGTGCCAGCAGTAAAGGGGGACGCAACTATGGCTACACCTTC. Translated, it gives CASSKGGRNYGYTF.

V is TRBV19 and J is TRBJ1-5, with a possible D match to TRBD1 (5 bases). Trimming left V 10 bases short and J 6 bases short, with 19 bases between. From germline, CDR1 is LNHDA and CDR2 SQIVND (reference sequence). The CDR3 totals 14 residues. The CDR3 is CATEVSGLGQPQHF. CDR3 DNA: TGTGCCACTGAAGTCTCAGGGTTAGGTCAGCCCCAGCATTTT. Full variable domain (missing parts from reference TRBV19 and TRBJ1-5): DGGITQSPKYLFRKEGQNVTLSCEQNLNHDAMYWYRQDPGQGLRLIYYSQIVNDFQKGDIAEGYSVSREKKESFPLTVTSAQKNPTAFYLCATEVSGLGQPQHFGDGTRLSIL.

This clone was detected once. The V gene is TRBV7-9, the J gene TRBJ1-2, with 7 positions matching TRBD1. The junction had 7 bases not matched to a gene; V was cut back by 1 base and J by 5 bases. CDR3 length: 15 amino acids. Germline V gene lookup returns CDR1 SEHNR and CDR2 FQNEAQ (reference sequence). The CDR3 DNA reads TGTGCCAGCAGCTTAGAGGAGGGGGCGGGGTATGGCTACACCTTC. Translation: CASSLEEGAGYGYTF.

The chain is built from TRBV7-9 and TRBJ2-7, with 10 nucleotides matching TRBD2. This CDR3 spans 13 amino acids. Losses at the gene ends were 5 bases for V and 7 bases for J; bases not matched to a gene: 5. The germline V gene has CDR1 SEHNR and CDR2 FQNEAQ (reference sequence). The CDR3 sequence is CASSQAGGTEQYF. CDR3 nucleotide sequence: TGTGCCAGCAGCCAAGCGGGGGGGACAGAGCAGTACTTC.

This sequence joins TRBV6-1 and TRBJ1-1; TRBD1 agrees at 11 bases. J lost 3 bases, V lost 5 bases, and 5 bases had no gene match. The V gene's germline CDR1 is MNHNS and CDR2 SASEGT. The CDR3 has 15 amino acids. The CDR3 loop reads CASSWTGGDYTEAFF. DNA for the CDR3: TGTGCCAGCAGTTGGACAGGGGGCGATTACACTGAAGCTTTCTTT.